The 16 T cell receptor beta chains listed next were all sequenced from one sample in a study of blood T cell repertoires in COVID-19. Method: immunoSEQ multiplex PCR; TCRdb's copy keeps in-frame clones and lacks some. This sample has hundreds of thousands of clones, with roughly 84% found just once. Sequencing was performed on peripheral blood. The source is a man aged 40-55 years with acute or convalescent COVID-19.

This sequence joins TRBV29-1 and TRBJ1-2; D remains ambiguous. Germline V lookup: CDR1 SQVTM, CDR2 ANQGSEA. The V end lost 7 bases, the J end lost 8 bases, and 17 bases lay between the germline ends. The CDR3 loop spans 12 amino acids. CDR3 sequence: CSAQIPREGYTF. DNA of the CDR3: TGCAGCGCTCAGATACCTCGGGAGGGCTACACCTTC. The complete variable domain, with remaining parts taken from reference TRBV29-1 and TRBJ1-2, reads SAVISQKPSRDICQRGTSLTIQCQVDSQVTMMFWYRQQPGQSLTLIATANQGSEATYESGFVIDKFPISRPNLTFSTLTVSNMSPEDSSIYLCSAQIPREGYTFGSGTRLTVV.

J is TRBJ1-2 and V is TRBV19, with D possibly matching TRBD1 (5 bases). V was trimmed by 4 bases and J by 4 bases, leaving 10 bases between them. Germline V gene sequence: CDR1 LNHDA, CDR2 SQIVND (reference sequence). The CDR3 runs to 13 residues. CDR3 nucleotides: TGTGCCAGTAGTAGAGACGGGGGCTATGGCTACACCTTC. Protein: CASSRDGGYGYTF. Supplemented by reference TRBV19 and TRBJ1-2, the full variable domain reads DGGITQSPKYLFRKEGQNVTLSCEQNLNHDAMYWYRQDPGQGLRLIYYSQIVNDFQKGDIAEGYSVSREKKESFPLTVTSAQKNPTAFYLCASSRDGGYGYTFGSGTRLTVV.

This clone was counted once. The genes are TRBV13 and TRBJ2-1; 8 bases are a match to TRBD2. Germline CDR1 is PRHDT and CDR2 is FYEKMQ (reference sequence). V trimming: 5 bases; J trimming: 6 bases; junction bases outside the gene matches: 12. There are 16 residues in the CDR3. The chain's CDR3 is CASSDFTSGHGNEQFF. DNA of the CDR3: TGTGCCAGCAGCGACTTCACTAGCGGTCATGGCAATGAGCAGTTCTTC.

The chain uses TRBV2 and TRBJ2-7; 8 positions agree with TRBD1. This CDR3 region has 15 residues. V trimming: 5 bases; J trimming: 1 base; junction bases outside the gene matches: 7. The V gene's germline CDR1 is SNHLY and CDR2 FYNNEI. The CDR3 nucleotides are TGTGCCAGCAGTTTTGACAGGGGAATATCCTACGAGCAGTACTTC. It is translated as CASSFDRGISYEQYF.

V usage is TRBV14 and J usage is TRBJ2-3; 11 bases match TRBD1. Looked up from germline, CDR1 is SGHDN and CDR2 is FVKESK. With 4 bases clipped from V and 2 bases from J, the junction kept 14 bases outside the gene matches. CDR3 length: 19 amino acids. In nucleotides, the CDR3 is TGTGCCAGCAGCCCTACGCGCCGGACAGGGGGCGGCCCCACAGATACGCAGTATTTT. Translating gives CASSPTRRTGGGPTDTQYF.

This clone was seen a single time. J is TRBJ1-6 and V is TRBV5-4, with 7 nucleotides matching TRBD1. V dropped 5 bases and J dropped 5; count of bases not matched to a gene: 10. The CDR3 consists of 16 residues. Germline V lookup: CDR1 SGHNT, CDR2 YYREEE (reference sequence). Here the CDR3 DNA reads TGTGCCAGCAGAGAGGGGGCAGGACGGAATAATTCACCCCTCCACTTT. Translated: CASREGAGRNNSPLHF.

The V call is TRBV19, the J call TRBJ1-1; no firm D call. The CDR3 is 14 amino acids. Trimming removed 8 bases at V and 1 base at J, with 14 bases between. CDR1 LNHDA and CDR2 SQIVND come from the germline V gene (reference sequence). The CDR3 reads CASVAEGWNTEAFF. The CDR3 DNA sequence: TGTGCCAGTGTAGCTGAAGGATGGAACACTGAAGCTTTCTTT.

The V gene is TRBV6-5, the J gene TRBJ1-5; perhaps TRBD1 as D (5 bases). The CDR3 spans 15 residues. Germline CDR1 MNHEY, CDR2 SVGAGI. Trimming stripped 5 bases from V and 2 bases from J, with 13 bases between. The DNA of the CDR3 is TGTGCCAGCAGTAATTCGACAGATGGCAATCAGCCCCAGCATTTT. Translation gives CASSNSTDGNQPQHF.

The sample holds a few counts of this clone. The genes are TRBV30 and TRBJ1-2, with a possible D match to TRBD1 (6 bases). The CDR3 totals 14 residues. CDR1 and CDR2 (germline): GTSNPN, SVGIG (reference sequence). V was cut by 1 base and J by 1 base, with 10 bases left in between. The CDR3 nucleotides read TGTGCCTGGAGTGGGGGACAACTTAACTATGGCTACACCTTC. This translates into CAWSGGQLNYGYTF.

The V gene is TRBV7-2, the J gene TRBJ1-2, with 9 bases identical to TRBD1. This CDR3 is 14 amino acids long. The ends lost 5 bases at V and 7 bases at J; junction bases unmatched: 8. CDR1 and CDR2 (germline): SGHTA, FQGNSA. The CDR3 spells CASSPGQGHGGYTF. CDR3 coding DNA: TGTGCCAGCAGCCCAGGACAGGGGCACGGTGGCTACACCTTC.

This clone is a singleton in its sample. The V and J genes are TRBV19 and TRBJ2-2, with 8 nucleotides matching TRBD1. Germline-derived CDR1 and CDR2 are LNHDA and SQIVND (reference sequence). The CDR3 totals 18 residues. The junction had 13 bases not matched to a gene; V was cut back by 3 bases and J by 4 bases. CDR3 sequence: CASSIHGPGQGFTGELFF. Here the CDR3 DNA reads TGTGCCAGTAGTATCCATGGCCCAGGACAGGGTTTCACCGGGGAGCTGTTTTTT.

The chain carries TRBV6-1 and TRBJ2-1; the match to TRBD2 covers 11 bases. The germline CDR1 and CDR2 sequences are MNHNS and SASEGT. This CDR3 is 16 amino acids long. Trimming took 1 base from V and 8 from J; bases not matched to a gene: 7. The CDR3 nucleotides read TGTGCCAGCAGTGAAGTTGTGCTAGCGGGAGGTGATGAGCAGTTCTTC. Amino acids: CASSEVVLAGGDEQFF.

The chain couples TRBV4-3 to TRBJ2-3, with TRBD2 as a possible D gene (5 bases). From germline, CDR1 is LGHNA and CDR2 YSLEER. This CDR3 spans 16 amino acids. The V end lost 4 bases, the J end lost 0 bases, and 14 bases lay between the germline ends. This CDR3 is CASSPHPSGSTDTQYF. The CDR3, as DNA: TGCGCCAGCAGCCCCCATCCAAGCGGAAGCACAGATACGCAGTATTTT.

The CDR3 DNA reads as TGTGCCAGCAGCCAAGATCCAGGAAGCTCTGGAAACACCATATATTTT. Protein: CASSQDPGSSGNTIYF. The gene calls are TRBV3-1 (or the pseudogene TRBV3-2) and TRBJ1-3; no clear D. The germline V gene encodes CDR1 LGHDT and CDR2 YNNKEL (reference sequence). The V and J ends lost 0 bases and 0 bases respectively, with 9 bases between them. This CDR3 contains 16 residues.

J is TRBJ1-2 and V is TRBV2; TRBD1 matches 11 bases. The germline V gene has CDR1 SNHLY and CDR2 FYNNEI. J lost 3 bases, V lost 4 bases, and 4 bases had no gene match. This CDR3 has 15 residues. For the CDR3, the DNA is TGTGCCAGCAGTGCGGACAGGGGGCGCGACTATGGCTACACCTTC. Protein: CASSADRGRDYGYTF. Using reference TRBV2 and TRBJ1-2 for the parts outside the CDR3, the full variable domain is EPEVTQTPSHQVTQMGQEVILRCVPISNHLYFYWYRQILGQKVEFLVSFYNNEISEKSEIFDDQFSVERPDGSNFTLKIRSTKLEDSAMYFCASSADRGRDYGYTFGSGTRLTVV.

The chain joins TRBV2 to TRBJ1-2; D might be TRBD1 (6 bases). This CDR3 is built from 14 residues. With 5 bases removed from V and 3 bases from J, the gap between germline ends came to 13 bases. Germline lookup yields CDR1 SNHLY and CDR2 FYNNEI. This CDR3 is CASSTGQTDYGYTF. The CDR3 DNA follows: TGTGCCAGCAGTACCGGACAGACCGACTATGGCTACACCTTC.